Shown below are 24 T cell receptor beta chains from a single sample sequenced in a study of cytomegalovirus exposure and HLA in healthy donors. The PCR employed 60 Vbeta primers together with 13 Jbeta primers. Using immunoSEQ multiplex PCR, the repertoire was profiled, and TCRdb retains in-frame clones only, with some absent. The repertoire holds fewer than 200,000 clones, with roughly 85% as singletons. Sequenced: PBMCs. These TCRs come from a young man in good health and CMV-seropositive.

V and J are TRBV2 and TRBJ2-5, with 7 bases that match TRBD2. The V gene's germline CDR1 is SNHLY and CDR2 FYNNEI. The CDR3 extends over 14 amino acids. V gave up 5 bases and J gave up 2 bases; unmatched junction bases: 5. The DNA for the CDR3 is TGTGCCAGCAGTCCTACTAGCGCGCAAGAGACCCAGTACTTC. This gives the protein CASSPTSAQETQYF.

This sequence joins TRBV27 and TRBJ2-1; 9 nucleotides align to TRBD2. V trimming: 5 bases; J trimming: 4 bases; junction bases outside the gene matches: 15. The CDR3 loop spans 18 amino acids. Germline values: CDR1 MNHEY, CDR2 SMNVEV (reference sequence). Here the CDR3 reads CASSLTPLLAGSYNEQFF. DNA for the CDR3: TGTGCCAGCAGTCTGACCCCCCTCCTAGCGGGATCTTACAATGAGCAGTTCTTC.

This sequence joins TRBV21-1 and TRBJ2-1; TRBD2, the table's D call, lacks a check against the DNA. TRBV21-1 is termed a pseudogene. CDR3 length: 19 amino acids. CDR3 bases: TGTGCCAGCAGCAAAGGCCGGACAGGCGGGACTAGCGGGAGTAGTGAGCAGTTCTTC. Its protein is CASSKGRTGGTSGSSEQFF.

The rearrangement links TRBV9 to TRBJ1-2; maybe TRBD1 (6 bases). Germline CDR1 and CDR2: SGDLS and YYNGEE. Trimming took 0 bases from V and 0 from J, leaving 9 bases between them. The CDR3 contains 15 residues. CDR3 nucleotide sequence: TGTGCCAGCAGCGTAGATACAGGGACTAACTATGGCTACACCTTC. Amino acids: CASSVDTGTNYGYTF.

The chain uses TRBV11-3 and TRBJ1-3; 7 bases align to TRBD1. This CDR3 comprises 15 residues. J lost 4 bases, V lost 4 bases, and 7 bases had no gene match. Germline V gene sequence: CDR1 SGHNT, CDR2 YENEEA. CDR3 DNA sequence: TGTGCCAGCAGCTCTAAGGGGGCGCCCGGAAACACCATATATTTT. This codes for CASSSKGAPGNTIYF.

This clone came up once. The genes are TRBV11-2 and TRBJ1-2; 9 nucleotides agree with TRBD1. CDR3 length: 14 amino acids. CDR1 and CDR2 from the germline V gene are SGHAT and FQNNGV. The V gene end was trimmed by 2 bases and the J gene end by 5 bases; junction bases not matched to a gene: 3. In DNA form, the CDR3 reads TGTGCCAGCAGCTTAACAGGGGGCGCGTATGGCTACACCTTC. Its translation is CASSLTGGAYGYTF.

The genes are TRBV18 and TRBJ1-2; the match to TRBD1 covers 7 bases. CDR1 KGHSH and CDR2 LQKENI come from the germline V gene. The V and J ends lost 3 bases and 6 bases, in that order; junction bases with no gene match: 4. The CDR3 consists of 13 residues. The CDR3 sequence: CASSPTGSHGYTF. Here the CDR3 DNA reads TGTGCCAGCTCACCGACAGGGAGTCATGGCTACACCTTC.

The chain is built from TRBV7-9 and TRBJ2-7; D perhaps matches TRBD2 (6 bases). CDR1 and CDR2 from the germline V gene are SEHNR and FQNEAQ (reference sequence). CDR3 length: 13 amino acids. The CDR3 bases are TGTTCCAGCAGCTACTCCGGGAGCGGCGAGCAGTACGTC. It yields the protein CSSSYSGSGEQYV.

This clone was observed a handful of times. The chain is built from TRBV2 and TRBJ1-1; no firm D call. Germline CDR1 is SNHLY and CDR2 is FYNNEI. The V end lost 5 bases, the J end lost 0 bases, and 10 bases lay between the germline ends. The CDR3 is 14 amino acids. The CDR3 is CASSTHSMNTEAFF. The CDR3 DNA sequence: TGTGCCAGCAGTACACACAGCATGAACACTGAAGCTTTCTTT.

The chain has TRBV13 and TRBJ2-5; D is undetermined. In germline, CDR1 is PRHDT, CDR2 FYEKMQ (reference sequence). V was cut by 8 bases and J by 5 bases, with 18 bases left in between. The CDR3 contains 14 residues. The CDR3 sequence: CASSLLPNGETQYF. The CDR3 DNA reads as TGTGCCAGCTCCCTTCTTCCTAACGGGGAGACCCAGTACTTC.

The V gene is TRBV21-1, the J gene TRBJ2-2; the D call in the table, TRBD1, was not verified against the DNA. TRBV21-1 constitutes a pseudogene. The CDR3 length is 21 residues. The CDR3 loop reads CASSKGDRGPRKQRITGELFF. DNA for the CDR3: TGTGCCAGCAGCAAAGGAGACAGGGGCCCACGAAAACAAAGAATCACCGGGGAGCTGTTTTTT.

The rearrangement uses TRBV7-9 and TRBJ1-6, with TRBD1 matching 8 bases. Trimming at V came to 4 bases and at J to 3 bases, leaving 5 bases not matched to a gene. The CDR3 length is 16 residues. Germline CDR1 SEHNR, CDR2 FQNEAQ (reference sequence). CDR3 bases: TGTGCCAGCAGCTACGGACAGGGATTCTATAATTCACCCCTCCACTTT. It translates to CASSYGQGFYNSPLHF.

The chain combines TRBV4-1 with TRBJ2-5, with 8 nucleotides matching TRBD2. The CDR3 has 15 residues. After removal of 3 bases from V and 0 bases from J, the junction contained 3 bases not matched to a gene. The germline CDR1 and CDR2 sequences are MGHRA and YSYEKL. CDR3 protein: CASSQGGGYQETQYF. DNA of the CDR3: TGCGCCAGCAGCCAGGGCGGGGGGTACCAAGAGACCCAGTACTTC.

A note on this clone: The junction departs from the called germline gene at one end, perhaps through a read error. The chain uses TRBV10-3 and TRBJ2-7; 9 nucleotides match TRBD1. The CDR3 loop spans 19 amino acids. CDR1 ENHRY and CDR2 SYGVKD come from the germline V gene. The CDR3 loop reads CAISGPTGQGSVRLLGWHF. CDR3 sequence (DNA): TGTGCCATCAGTGGCCCCACGGGACAGGGATCGGTCAGACTCCTGGGGTGGCACTTC.

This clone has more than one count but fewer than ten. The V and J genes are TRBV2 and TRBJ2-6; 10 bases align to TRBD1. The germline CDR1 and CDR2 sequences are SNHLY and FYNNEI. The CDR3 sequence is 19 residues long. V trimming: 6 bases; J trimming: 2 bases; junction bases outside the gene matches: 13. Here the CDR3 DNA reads TGTGCCAGCAGCCGCGCGTCGGACAGGGGGAGGGCTGGGGCCAACGTCCTGACTTTC. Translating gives CASSRASDRGRAGANVLTF.

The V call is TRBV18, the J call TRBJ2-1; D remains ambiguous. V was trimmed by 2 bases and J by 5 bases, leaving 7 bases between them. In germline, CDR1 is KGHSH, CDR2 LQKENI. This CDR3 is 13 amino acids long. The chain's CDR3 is CASSPTQDNEQFF. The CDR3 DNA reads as TGTGCCAGCTCACCAACCCAGGACAATGAGCAGTTCTTC.

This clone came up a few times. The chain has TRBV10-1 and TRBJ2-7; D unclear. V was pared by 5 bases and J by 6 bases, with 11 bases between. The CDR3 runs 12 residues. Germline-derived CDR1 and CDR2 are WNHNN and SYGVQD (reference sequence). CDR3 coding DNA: TGCGCCAGCAGTCAAGGAGTTTCCGAGCAGTACTTC. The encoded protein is CASSQGVSEQYF.

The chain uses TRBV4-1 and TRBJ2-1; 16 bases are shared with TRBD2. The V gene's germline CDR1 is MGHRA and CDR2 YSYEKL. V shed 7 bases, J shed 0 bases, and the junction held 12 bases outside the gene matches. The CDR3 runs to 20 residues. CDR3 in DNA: TGCGCCAGCATACCGGGACTAGCGGGAGGGCCATCGAGCTCCTACAATGAGCAGTTCTTC. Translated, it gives CASIPGLAGGPSSSYNEQFF.

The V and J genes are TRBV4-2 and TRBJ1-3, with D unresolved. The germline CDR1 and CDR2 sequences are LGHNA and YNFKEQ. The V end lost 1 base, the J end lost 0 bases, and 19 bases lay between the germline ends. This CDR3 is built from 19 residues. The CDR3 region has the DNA TGTGCCAGCAGCCAAGCCTCAACGGTAAACCCTAGCTCTGGAAACACCATATATTTT. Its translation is CASSQASTVNPSSGNTIYF.

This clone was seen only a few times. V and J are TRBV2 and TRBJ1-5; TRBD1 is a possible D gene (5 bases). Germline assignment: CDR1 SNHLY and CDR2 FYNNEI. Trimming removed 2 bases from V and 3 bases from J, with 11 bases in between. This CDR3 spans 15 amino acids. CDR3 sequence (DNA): TGTGCCAGCAGTGAAAGTTTGGGGCCCAATCAGCCCCAGCATTTT. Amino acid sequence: CASSESLGPNQPQHF.

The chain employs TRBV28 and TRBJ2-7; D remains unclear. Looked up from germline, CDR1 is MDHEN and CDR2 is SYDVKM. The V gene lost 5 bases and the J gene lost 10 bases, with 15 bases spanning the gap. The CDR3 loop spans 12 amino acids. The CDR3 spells CASSLFADLQYF. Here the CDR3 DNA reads TGTGCCAGCAGTCTTTTTGCGGATCTCCAGTACTTC.

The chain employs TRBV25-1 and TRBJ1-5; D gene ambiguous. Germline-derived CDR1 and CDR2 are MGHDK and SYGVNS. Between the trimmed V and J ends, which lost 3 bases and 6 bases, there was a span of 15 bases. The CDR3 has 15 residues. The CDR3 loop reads CASSDAAHSGQPQHF. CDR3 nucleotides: TGTGCCAGCAGTGATGCCGCGCATTCCGGTCAGCCCCAGCATTTT.

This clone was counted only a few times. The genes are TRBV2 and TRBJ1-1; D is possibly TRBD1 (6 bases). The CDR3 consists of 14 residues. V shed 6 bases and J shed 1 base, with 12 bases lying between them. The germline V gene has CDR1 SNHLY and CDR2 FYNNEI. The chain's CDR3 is CASRLRQENTEAFF. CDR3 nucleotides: TGTGCCAGCAGACTCCGACAGGAGAACACTGAAGCTTTCTTT.

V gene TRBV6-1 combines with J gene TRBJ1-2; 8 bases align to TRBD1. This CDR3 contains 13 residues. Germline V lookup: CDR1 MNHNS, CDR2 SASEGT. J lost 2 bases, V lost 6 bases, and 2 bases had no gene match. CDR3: CASSRDRNYGYTF. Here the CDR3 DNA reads TGTGCCAGCAGCCGGGACAGGAACTATGGCTACACCTTC.